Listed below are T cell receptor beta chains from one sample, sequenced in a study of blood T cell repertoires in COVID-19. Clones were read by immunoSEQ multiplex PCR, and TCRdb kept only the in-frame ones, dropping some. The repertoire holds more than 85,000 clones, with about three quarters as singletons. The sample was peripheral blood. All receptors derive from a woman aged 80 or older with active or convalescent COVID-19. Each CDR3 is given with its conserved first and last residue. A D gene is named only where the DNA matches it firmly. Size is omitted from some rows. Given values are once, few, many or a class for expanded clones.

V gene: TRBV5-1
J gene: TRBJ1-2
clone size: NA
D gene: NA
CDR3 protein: CASSLALVDSYGYTF
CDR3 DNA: TGCGCCAGCAGCTTGGCCTTAGTGGACAGCTATGGCTACACCTTC

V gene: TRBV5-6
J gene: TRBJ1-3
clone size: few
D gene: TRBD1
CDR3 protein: CASSRGTDSGNTIYF
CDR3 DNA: TGTGCCAGCAGCAGAGGGACAGACTCTGGAAACACCATATATTTT

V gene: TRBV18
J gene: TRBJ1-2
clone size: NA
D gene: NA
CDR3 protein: CASSPDRRLYGYTF
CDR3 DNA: TGTGCCAGCTCACCAGACAGGCGACTCTATGGCTACACCTTC

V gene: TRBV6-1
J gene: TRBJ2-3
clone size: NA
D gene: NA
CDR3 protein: CASSESGSTDTQYF
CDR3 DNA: TGTGCCAGCAGTGAAAGCGGAAGCACAGATACGCAGTATTTT

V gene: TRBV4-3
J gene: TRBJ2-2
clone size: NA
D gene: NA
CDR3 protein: CASSQEEGTGELFF
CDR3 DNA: TGCGCCAGCAGCCAAGAGGAGGGTACCGGGGAGCTGTTTTTT

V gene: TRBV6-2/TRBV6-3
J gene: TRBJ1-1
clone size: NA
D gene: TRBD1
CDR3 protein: CASSYRDREAFF
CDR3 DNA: TGTGCCAGCAGTTACCGGGACAGGGAAGCTTTCTTT

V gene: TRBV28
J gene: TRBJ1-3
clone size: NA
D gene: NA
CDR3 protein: CASKSSLLGTRGGNTIYF
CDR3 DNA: TGTGCCAGCAAATCCAGTTTATTGGGGACTCGAGGTGGAAACACCATATATTTT

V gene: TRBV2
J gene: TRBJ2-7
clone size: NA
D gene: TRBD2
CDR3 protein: CASSEGVAGAYGEQYF
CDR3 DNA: TGTGCCAGCAGTGAAGGGGTAGCGGGAGCTTACGGCGAGCAGTACTTC

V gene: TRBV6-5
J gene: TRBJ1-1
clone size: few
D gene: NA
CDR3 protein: CASSYAGRPNTEAFF
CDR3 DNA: TGTGCCAGCAGTTACGCGGGACGGCCGAACACTGAAGCTTTCTTT

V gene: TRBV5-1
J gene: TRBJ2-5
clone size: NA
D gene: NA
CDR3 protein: CASTQAGETQYF
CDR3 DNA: TGCGCCAGCACCCAGGCCGGAGAGACCCAGTACTTC

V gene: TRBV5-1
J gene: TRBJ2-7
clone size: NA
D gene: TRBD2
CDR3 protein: CATGTGTSNEQYF
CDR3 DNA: TGCGCCACCGGGACCGGGACTAGTAACGAGCAGTACTTC

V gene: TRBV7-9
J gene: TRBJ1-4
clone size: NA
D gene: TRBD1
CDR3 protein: CASRPTTGTGIEKLFF
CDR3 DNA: TGTGCCAGCAGGCCCACAACCGGGACAGGGATTGAAAAACTGTTTTTT

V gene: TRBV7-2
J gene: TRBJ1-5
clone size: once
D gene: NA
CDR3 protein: CASSFAGLFNQPQHF
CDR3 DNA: TGTGCCAGCAGCTTTGCAGGGCTATTCAATCAGCCCCAGCATTTT

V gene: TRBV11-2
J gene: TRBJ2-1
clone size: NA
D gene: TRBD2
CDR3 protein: CASSSRTSGIYNEQFF
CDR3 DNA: TGTGCCAGCAGCTCTAGGACTAGCGGCATCTACAATGAGCAGTTCTTC

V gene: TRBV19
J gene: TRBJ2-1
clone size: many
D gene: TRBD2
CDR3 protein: CASSPSGIGGAYNEQFF
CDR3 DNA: TGTGCCAGTAGTCCTAGCGGGATTGGGGGGGCCTACAATGAGCAGTTCTTC

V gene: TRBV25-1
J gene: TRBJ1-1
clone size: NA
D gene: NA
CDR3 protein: CASSDAGRAFF
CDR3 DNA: TGTGCCAGCAGTGATGCTGGCAGAGCTTTCTTT

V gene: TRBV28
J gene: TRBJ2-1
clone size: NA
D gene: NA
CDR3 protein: CASSLSSGSAYNEQFF
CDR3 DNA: TGTGCCAGCAGTTTAAGTTCAGGGTCGGCCTACAATGAGCAGTTCTTC

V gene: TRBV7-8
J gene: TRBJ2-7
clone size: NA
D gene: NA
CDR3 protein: CASSSSGGAWAYEQYF
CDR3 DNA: TGTGCCAGCAGTTCCTCGGGGGGCGCGTGGGCCTACGAGCAGTACTTC

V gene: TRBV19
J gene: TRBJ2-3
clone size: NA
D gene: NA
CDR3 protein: CASSTGDSPTDTQYF
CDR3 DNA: TGTGCCAGTAGCACCGGCGACAGCCCGACAGATACGCAGTATTTT

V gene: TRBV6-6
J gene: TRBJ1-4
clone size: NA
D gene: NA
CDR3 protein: CASSRQANNEKLFF
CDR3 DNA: TGTGCCAGCAGCAGACAGGCGAATAATGAAAAACTGTTTTTT

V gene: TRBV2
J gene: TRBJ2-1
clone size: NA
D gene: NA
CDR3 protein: CASTWGGGSLYNEQFF
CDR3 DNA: TGTGCCAGCACCTGGGGGGGCGGGAGCCTATACAATGAGCAGTTCTTC

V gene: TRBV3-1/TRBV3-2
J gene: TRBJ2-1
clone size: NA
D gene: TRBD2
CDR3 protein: CASSQDGRALSYNEQFF
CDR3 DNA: TGTGCCAGCAGCCAAGACGGGAGGGCCTTGTCCTACAATGAGCAGTTCTTC

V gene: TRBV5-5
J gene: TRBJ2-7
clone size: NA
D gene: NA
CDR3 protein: CASSLVPAYEQYF
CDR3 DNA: TGTGCCAGCAGCTTGGTCCCAGCCTACGAGCAGTACTTC

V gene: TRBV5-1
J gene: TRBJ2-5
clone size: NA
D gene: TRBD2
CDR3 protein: CASSLLAGAETQYF
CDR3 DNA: TGCGCCAGCAGCTTACTAGCGGGAGCAGAGACCCAGTACTTC

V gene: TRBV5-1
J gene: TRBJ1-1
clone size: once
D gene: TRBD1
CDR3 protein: CASSLLPGGNTEAFF
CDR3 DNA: TGCGCCAGCAGCTTGTTGCCAGGGGGCAACACTGAAGCTTTCTTT

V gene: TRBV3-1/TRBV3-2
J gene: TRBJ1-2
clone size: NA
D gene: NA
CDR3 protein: CASSQQGFGYGYTF
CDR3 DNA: TGTGCCAGCAGCCAACAGGGGTTCGGCTATGGCTACACCTTC

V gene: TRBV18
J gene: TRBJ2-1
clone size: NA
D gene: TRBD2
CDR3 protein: CASSGTSGDNEQFF
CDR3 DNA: TGTGCCAGCTCGGGGACTAGCGGAGACAATGAGCAGTTCTTC

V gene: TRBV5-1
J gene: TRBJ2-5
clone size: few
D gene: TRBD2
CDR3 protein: CASGPGISGSGETQYF
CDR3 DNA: TGCGCCAGCGGCCCGGGAATTAGCGGGTCAGGAGAGACCCAGTACTTC

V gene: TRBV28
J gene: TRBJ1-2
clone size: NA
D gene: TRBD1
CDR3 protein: CASSFPGQRNYGYTF
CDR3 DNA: TGTGCCAGCAGTTTCCCGGGACAGAGAAACTATGGCTACACCTTC

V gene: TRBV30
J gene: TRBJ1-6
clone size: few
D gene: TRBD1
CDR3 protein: CAWIPKVGTGVSPLHF
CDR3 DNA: TGTGCCTGGATCCCAAAGGTTGGGACAGGGGTTTCACCCCTCCACTTT

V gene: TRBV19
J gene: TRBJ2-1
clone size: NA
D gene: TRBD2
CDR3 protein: CASSRSSGRWNEQFF
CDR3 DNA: TGTGCCAGTAGTAGGTCTAGCGGGAGGTGGAATGAGCAGTTCTTC

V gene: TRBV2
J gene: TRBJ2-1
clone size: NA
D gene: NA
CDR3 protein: CASGSHNEQFF
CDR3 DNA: TGTGCCAGCGGGAGCCACAATGAGCAGTTCTTC

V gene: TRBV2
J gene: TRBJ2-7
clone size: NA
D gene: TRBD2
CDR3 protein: CASRFAREVEQYF
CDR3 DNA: TGTGCCAGCAGGTTCGCGCGGGAGGTCGAGCAGTACTTC

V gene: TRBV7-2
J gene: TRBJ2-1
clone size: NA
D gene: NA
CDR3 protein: CASSLITISYNEQFF
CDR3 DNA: TGTGCCAGCAGCTTAATTACAATCTCCTACAATGAGCAGTTCTTC

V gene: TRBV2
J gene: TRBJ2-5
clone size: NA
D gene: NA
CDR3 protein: CASSELVRETQYF
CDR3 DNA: TGTGCCAGCAGTGAACTAGTGAGGGAGACCCAGTACTTC

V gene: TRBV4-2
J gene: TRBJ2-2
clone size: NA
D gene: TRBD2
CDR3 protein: CASSQGAGDTGELFF
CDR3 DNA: TGTGCCAGCAGCCAAGGGGCGGGAGACACCGGGGAGCTGTTTTTT

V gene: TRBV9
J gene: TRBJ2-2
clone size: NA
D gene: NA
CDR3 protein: CASSVSGDYTGELFF
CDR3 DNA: TGTGCCAGCAGCGTATCGGGAGATTACACCGGGGAGCTGTTTTTT

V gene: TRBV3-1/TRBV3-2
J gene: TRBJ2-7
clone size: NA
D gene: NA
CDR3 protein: CASRPQGYEQYF
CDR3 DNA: TGTGCCAGCAGACCACAGGGTTACGAGCAGTACTTC

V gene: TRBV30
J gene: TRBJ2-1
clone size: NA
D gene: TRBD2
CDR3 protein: CAWVGSGVPYNEQFF
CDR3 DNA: TGTGCCTGGGTGGGGAGCGGGGTTCCCTACAATGAGCAGTTCTTC

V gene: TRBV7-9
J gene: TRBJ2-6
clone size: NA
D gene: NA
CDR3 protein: CASSLQWSGANVLTF
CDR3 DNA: TGTGCCAGCAGCTTACAGTGGTCTGGGGCCAACGTCCTGACTTTC

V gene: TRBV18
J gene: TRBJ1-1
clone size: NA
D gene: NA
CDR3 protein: CASSPTGGNTEAFF
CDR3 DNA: TGTGCCAGCTCACCGACGGGGGGGAACACTGAAGCTTTCTTT